This TCR beta chain is from a study of identical twins. Study findings and constraints: Cord blood beta clonotypes present at high abundance carried fewer insertions; no such pattern appeared in memory repertoires.

The CDR3 has 15 residues. V dropped 4 bases and J dropped 0 bases, with 10 bases sitting between them. CDR1 and CDR2 (germline): MGHDK, SYGVNS. TCRdb analysed the 5' RACE reads with MiXCR anew, one entry per CDR3 protein. The sample carries around 490,000 distinct CDR3 sequences, around 24% recorded once. This clonotype has just a few counts. Its target is not known. The sample was also reused in another study, on yellow fever vaccine responses in identical twins.

The V call is TRBV25-1, the J call TRBJ2-1; D gene uncertain. The receptor was derived from a woman under 30 in good health. The sequencing input was CD4+ T cells sorted from blood. CDR3 sequence reads: CASSGTESSYNEQFF. For the CDR3, the DNA is TGTGCCAGCAGTGGGACCGAGAGCTCCTACAATGAGCAGTTCTTC.